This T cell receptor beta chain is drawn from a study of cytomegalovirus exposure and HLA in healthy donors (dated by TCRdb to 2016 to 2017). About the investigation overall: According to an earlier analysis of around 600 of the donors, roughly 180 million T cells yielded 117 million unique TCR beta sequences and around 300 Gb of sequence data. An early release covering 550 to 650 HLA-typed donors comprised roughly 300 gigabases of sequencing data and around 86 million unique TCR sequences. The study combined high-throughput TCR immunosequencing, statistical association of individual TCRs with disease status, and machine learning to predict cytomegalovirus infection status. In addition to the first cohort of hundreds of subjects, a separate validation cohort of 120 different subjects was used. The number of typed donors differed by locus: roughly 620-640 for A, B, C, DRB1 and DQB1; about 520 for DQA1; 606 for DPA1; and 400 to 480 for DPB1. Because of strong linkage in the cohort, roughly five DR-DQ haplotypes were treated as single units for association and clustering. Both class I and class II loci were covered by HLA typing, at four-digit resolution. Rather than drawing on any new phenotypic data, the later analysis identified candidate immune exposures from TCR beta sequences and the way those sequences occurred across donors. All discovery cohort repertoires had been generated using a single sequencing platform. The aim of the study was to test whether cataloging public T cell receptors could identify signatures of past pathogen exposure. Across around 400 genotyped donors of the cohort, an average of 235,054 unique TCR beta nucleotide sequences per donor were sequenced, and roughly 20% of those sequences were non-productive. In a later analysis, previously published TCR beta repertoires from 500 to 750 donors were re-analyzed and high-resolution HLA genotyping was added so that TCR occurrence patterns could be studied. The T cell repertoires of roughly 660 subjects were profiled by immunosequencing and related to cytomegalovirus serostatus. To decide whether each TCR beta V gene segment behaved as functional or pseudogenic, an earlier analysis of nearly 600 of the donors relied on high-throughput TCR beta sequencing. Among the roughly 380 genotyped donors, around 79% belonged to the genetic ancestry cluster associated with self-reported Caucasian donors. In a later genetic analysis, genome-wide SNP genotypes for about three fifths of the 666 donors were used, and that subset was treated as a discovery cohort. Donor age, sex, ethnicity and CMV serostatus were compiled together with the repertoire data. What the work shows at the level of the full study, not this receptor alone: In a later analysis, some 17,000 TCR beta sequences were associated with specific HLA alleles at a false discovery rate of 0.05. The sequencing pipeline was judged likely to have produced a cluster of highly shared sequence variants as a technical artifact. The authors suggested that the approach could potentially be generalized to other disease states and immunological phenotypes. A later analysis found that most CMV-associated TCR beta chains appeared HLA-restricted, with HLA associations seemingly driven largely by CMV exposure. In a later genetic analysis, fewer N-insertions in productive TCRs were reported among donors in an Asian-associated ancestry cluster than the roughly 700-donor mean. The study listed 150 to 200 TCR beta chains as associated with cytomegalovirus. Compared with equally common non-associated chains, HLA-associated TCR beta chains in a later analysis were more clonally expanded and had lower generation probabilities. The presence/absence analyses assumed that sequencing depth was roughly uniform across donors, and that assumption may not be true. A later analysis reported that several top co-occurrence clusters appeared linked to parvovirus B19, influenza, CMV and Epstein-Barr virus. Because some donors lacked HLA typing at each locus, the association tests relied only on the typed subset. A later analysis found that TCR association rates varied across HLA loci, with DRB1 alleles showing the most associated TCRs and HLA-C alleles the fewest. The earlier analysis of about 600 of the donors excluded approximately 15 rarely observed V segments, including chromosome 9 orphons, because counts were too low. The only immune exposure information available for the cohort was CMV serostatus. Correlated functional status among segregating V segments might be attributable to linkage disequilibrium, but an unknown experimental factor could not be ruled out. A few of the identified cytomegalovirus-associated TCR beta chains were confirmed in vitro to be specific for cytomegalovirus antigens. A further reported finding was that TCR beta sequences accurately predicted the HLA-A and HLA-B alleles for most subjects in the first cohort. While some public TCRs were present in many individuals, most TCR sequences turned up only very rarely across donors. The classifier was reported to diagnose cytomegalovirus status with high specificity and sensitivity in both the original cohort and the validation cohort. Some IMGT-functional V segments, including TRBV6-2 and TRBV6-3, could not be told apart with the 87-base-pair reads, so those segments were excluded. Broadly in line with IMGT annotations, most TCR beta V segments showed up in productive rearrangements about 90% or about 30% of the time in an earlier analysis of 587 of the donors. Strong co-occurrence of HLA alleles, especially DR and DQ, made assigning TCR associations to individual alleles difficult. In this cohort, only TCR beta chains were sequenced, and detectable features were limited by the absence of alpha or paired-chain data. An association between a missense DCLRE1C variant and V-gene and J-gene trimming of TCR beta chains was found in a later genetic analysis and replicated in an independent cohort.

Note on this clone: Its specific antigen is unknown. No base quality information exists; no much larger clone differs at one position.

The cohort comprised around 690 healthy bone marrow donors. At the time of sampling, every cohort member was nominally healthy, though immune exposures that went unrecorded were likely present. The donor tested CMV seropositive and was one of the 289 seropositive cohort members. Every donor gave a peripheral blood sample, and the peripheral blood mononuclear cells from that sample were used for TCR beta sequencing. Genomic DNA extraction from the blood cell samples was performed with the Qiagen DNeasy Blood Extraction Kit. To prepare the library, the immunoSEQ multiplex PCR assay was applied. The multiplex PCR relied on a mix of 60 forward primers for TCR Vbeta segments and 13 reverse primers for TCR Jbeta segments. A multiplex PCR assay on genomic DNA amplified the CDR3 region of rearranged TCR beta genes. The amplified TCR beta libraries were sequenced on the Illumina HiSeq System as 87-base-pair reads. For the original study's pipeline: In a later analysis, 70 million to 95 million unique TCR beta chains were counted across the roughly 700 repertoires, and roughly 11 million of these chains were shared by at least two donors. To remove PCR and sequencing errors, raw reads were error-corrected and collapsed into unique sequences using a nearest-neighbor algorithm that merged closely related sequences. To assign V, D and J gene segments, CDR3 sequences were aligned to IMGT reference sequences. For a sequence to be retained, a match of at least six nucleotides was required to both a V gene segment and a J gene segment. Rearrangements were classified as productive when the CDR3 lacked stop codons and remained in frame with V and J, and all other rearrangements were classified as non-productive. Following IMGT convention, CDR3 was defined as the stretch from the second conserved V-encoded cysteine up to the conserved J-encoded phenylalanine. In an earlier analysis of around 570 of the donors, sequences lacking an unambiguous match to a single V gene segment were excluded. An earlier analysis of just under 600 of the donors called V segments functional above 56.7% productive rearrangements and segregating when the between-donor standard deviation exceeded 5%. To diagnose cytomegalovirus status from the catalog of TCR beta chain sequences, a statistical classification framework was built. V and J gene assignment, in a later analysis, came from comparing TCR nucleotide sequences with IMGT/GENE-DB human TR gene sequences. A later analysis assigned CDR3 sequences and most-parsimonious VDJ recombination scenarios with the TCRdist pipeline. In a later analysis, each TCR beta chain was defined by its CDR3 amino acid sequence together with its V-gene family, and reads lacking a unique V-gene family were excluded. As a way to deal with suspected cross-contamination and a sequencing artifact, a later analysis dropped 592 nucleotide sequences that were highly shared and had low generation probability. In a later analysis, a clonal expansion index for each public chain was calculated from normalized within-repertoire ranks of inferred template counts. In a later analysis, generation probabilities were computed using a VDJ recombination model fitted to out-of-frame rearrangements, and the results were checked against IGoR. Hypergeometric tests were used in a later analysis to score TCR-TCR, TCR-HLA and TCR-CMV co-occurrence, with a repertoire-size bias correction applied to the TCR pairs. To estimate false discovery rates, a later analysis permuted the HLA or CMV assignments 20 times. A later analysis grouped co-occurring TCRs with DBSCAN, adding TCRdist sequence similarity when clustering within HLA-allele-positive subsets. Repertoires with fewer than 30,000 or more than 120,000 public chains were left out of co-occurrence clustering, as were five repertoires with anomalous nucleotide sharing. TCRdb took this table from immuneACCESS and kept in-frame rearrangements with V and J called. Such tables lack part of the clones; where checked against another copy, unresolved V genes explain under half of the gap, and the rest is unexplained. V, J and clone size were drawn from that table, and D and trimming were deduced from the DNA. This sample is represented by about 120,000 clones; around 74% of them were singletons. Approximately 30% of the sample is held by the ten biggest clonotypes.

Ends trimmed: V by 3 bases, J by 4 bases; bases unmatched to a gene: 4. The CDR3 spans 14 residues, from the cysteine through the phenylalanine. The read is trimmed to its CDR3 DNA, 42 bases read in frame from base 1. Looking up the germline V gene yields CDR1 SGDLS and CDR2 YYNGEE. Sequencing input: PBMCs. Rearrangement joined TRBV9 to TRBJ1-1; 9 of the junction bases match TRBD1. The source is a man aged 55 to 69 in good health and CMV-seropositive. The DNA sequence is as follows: TGTGCCAGCAGCGAACAGGGGGCGGGCACTGAAGCTTTCTTT. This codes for CASSEQGAGTEAFF.